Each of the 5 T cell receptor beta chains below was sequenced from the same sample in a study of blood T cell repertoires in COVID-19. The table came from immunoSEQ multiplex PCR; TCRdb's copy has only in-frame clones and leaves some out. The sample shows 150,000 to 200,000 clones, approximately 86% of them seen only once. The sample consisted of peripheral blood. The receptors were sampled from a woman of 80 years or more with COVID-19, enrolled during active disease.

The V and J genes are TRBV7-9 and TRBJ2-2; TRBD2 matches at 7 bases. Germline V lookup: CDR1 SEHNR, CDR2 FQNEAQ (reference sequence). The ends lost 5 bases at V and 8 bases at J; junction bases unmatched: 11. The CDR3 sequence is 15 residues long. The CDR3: CASSPSSGRGGELFF. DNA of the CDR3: TGTGCCAGCAGCCCCTCCTCAGGGAGGGGAGGGGAGCTGTTTTTT.

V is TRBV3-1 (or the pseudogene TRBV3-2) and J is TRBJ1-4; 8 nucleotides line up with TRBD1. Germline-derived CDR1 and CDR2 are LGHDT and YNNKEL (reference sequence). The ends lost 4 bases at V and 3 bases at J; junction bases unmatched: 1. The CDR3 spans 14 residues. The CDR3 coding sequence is TGTGCCAGCAGCCTACAGGGGGCTAATGAAAAACTGTTTTTT. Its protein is CASSLQGANEKLFF.

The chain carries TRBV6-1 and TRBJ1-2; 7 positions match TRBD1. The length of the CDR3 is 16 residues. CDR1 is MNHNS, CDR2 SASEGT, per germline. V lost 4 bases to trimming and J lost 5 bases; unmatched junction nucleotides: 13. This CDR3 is CASSAPTGTAPYGYTF. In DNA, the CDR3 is TGTGCCAGCAGTGCACCTACCGGGACAGCCCCTTATGGCTACACCTTC.

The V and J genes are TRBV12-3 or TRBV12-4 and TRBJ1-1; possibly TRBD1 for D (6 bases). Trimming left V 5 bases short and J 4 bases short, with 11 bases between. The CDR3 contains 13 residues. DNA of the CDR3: TGTGCCAGCAGTCCAAGGGGGGGCACTGAAGCTTTCTTT. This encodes CASSPRGGTEAFF.

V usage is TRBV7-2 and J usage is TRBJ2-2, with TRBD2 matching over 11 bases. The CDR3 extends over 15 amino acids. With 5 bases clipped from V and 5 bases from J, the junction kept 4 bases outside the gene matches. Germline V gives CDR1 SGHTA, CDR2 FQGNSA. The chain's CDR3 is CASSALAGGTGELFF. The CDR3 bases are TGTGCCAGCAGCGCCCTAGCGGGAGGAACCGGGGAGCTGTTTTTT.